This T cell receptor beta chain is drawn from a study of cytomegalovirus exposure and HLA in healthy donors. Data came from immunoSEQ multiplex PCR; TCRdb stores just in-frame clones and leaves some out. In the table there are 250,000 to 400,000 clones, approximately 90% of which are singletons. CDR3 size: 15 residues. Between the trimmed V and J ends, which lost 4 bases and 0 bases, there was a span of 7 bases. Germline V gene data show CDR1 as MNHEY and CDR2 as SVGAGI. The sequencing sample was made of PBMCs. The source of this sequence is a woman in her 30s in good health and CMV-seropositive. The rearrangement joins TRBV6-5 to TRBJ2-6; D remains unclear. The CDR3 protein is CASSSAGSGANVLTF. The CDR3 DNA follows: TGTGCCAGCAGTTCTGCTGGCTCTGGGGCCAACGTCCTGACTTTC.